This TCR beta chain was retrieved from a study of cytomegalovirus exposure and HLA in healthy donors. Study in general: The same platform was used for the 100 to 150 validation repertoires and the approximately 670 first-cohort repertoires, a later analysis reported.

This CDR3 has 15 residues. Germline V gene sequence: CDR1 KGHSH, CDR2 LQKENI. Trimming at V came to 0 bases and at J to 3 bases, leaving 4 bases not matched to a gene. Remarks on this clone: Its target is not known.

TCRdb keeps only in-frame clones here, not all; method: immunoSEQ multiplex PCR. The sample comprises under 300,000 clones, approximately 83% of which are singletons, and around 1.2% rests with the top ten. Findings of the study overall: A subsequent analysis found that TCR clusters from the first cohort also tended to co-occur in the approximately 110 validation repertoires, with about 95% of cluster scores above 0. Cytomegalovirus-associated status was assigned to some 180 TCR beta chains.

The chain uses TRBV18 and TRBJ2-5, with 7 bases fitting TRBD2. This clonotype originated in a woman in her twenties or thirties in good health and CMV-seropositive. The sequenced material came from PBMCs. The CDR3 protein is CASSPPRLAEETQYF. The DNA of the CDR3 is TGTGCCAGCTCACCACCGCGTCTAGCGGAAGAGACCCAGTACTTC.